Reported below is one TCR beta chain. Other DNA sequences in the same sample also yield this CDR3. In the source study's methods: Nucleated cell counts were estimated from reference gene primer amplification. TCRdb's table, derived via immunoSEQ multiplex PCR, lists solely in-frame clones and lacks some. V and J calls and clone size are as listed in that table; D and trimming were resolved from the DNA. This sample has more than 95,000 clones; approximately 80% occur once, and the top ten carry approximately 26%. This record belongs to a study of blood T cell repertoires in COVID-19. Study-level background: Italy, Spain and the United States were the sources of the convalescent and acute COVID-19 samples. PBMCs, B-cell-depleted T cells, or T cells provided the cDNA or gDNA that made up the material.

The V end was cut by 1 base, the J end by 1 base, with 5 bases between. Germline CDR1 and CDR2: SGHTA and FQGNSA. The CDR3 length is 13 residues. Input material: peripheral blood. This TCR was sampled from a man in his 60s with acute or convalescent COVID-19. The rearrangement links TRBV7-2 to TRBJ2-7; the D is unclear. The CDR3: CASSLDRSYEQYV. As DNA, the CDR3 is TGTGCCAGCAGCTTAGACAGATCCTACGAGCAGTACGTC.